A selection of T cell receptor beta chains follows, all from one sample in a study of blood T cell repertoires in COVID-19. The repertoire was sequenced with immunoSEQ multiplex PCR; TCRdb's copy has only in-frame clones and lacks some. Of about 220,000 clones listed, 70% to 90% are singletons. The sample was PBMCs or T cells enriched from blood (not recorded which). These receptor sequences come from a middle-aged woman with acute COVID-19. CDR3s include the opening cysteine and the closing phenylalanine or tryptophan. The D gene is left open where the match is weak. Not every row has a clone size; where given, it reads once, few, many or a size class.

V: TRBV18; size: NA; D: TRBD1; J: TRBJ1-2; CDR3: CASSPEGQGRGGYTF; DNA: TGTGCCAGCTCACCGGAGGGACAGGGGAGAGGTGGCTACACCTTC
V: TRBV5-3; size: NA; D: NA; J: TRBJ1-2; CDR3: CARSFMDSRGKRGSTNYGYTF; DNA: TGTGCCAGAAGCTTTATGGACTCCAGGGGTAAGAGGGGCTCTACTAACTATGGCTACACCTTC
V: TRBV19; size: NA; D: NA; J: TRBJ2-2; CDR3: CASSIRGNTGELFF; DNA: TGTGCCAGTAGTATAAGAGGAAACACCGGGGAGCTGTTTTTT
V: TRBV18; size: NA; D: TRBD2; J: TRBJ2-4; CDR3: CASSRLAGGENIQYF; DNA: TGTGCCAGCTCACGGTTAGCGGGAGGGGAGAACATTCAGTACTTC
V: TRBV2; size: NA; D: NA; J: TRBJ1-1; CDR3: CASSDRNTEAFF; DNA: TGTGCCAGCAGTGATAGAAACACTGAAGCTTTCTTT
V: TRBV19; size: NA; D: TRBD2; J: TRBJ2-5; CDR3: CASSTGLAGMETQYF; DNA: TGTGCCAGTAGTACAGGACTAGCGGGAATGGAGACCCAGTACTTC
V: TRBV6-6; size: NA; D: NA; J: TRBJ2-7; CDR3: CASSLPGVYEQYF; DNA: TGTGCCAGCAGTTTACCAGGGGTCTACGAGCAGTACTTC
V: TRBV19; size: once; D: NA; J: TRBJ2-5; CDR3: CASGVGEETQYF; DNA: TGTGCCAGTGGCGTCGGGGAAGAGACCCAGTACTTC
V: TRBV6-2/TRBV6-3; size: once; D: TRBD1; J: TRBJ2-7; CDR3: CASSMGQGSYEQYF; DNA: TGTGCCAGCAGTATGGGACAGGGATCCTACGAGCAGTACTTC
V: TRBV9; size: NA; D: NA; J: TRBJ2-3; CDR3: CASSVTGWSTDTQYF; DNA: TGTGCCAGCAGCGTAACAGGGTGGAGCACAGATACGCAGTATTTT
V: TRBV30; size: NA; D: NA; J: TRBJ2-2; CDR3: CAWTTERTGELFF; DNA: TGTGCCTGGACGACTGAACGGACCGGGGAGCTGTTTTTT
V: TRBV19; size: NA; D: TRBD1; J: TRBJ1-1; CDR3: CASSKGGAGTEAFF; DNA: TGTGCCAGTAGTAAAGGGGGCGCTGGGACTGAAGCTTTCTTT
V: TRBV9; size: NA; D: TRBD1; J: TRBJ1-5; CDR3: CASSSTGAQPQHF; DNA: TGTGCCAGCAGCTCGACAGGGGCTCAGCCCCAGCATTTT
V: TRBV29-1; size: NA; D: TRBD1; J: TRBJ2-1; CDR3: CSVQGVGYNEQFF; DNA: TGCAGCGTCCAGGGGGTAGGTTACAATGAGCAGTTCTTC
V: TRBV29-1; size: NA; D: NA; J: TRBJ2-3; CDR3: CSVDSSDTQYF; DNA: TGCAGCGTTGATTCTTCAGATACGCAGTATTTT
V: TRBV12-3/TRBV12-4; size: NA; D: NA; J: TRBJ2-1; CDR3: CASSSLGEQFF; DNA: TGTGCCAGCAGTTCCCTCGGGGAGCAGTTCTTC
V: TRBV6-4; size: NA; D: TRBD1; J: TRBJ1-1; CDR3: CASSDGTENTEAFF; DNA: TGTGCCAGCAGTGACGGGACAGAGAACACTGAAGCTTTCTTT
V: TRBV29-1; size: NA; D: TRBD1; J: TRBJ1-1; CDR3: CSHSQGGNTEAFF; DNA: TGCAGCCACTCTCAGGGGGGGAACACTGAAGCTTTCTTT
V: TRBV25-1; size: NA; D: NA; J: TRBJ1-2; CDR3: CASSLLANYGYTF; DNA: TGTGCCAGCAGTCTTTTAGCTAACTATGGCTACACCTTC
V: TRBV5-4; size: NA; D: NA; J: TRBJ1-2; CDR3: CASTDWGDPRGYTF; DNA: TGTGCCAGCACCGACTGGGGGGATCCTCGTGGCTACACCTTC
V: TRBV30; size: NA; D: NA; J: TRBJ1-4; CDR3: CAWSGGTGEKLFF; DNA: TGTGCCTGGAGTGGTGGAACAGGGGAAAAACTGTTTTTT
V: TRBV2; size: NA; D: NA; J: TRBJ2-1; CDR3: CASSGVRGGGTYNEQFF; DNA: TGTGCCAGCAGTGGGGTTCGAGGAGGGGGCACCTACAATGAGCAGTTCTTC
V: TRBV7-9; size: NA; D: TRBD1; J: TRBJ1-1; CDR3: CASSSHRGMRTEAFF; DNA: TGTGCCAGCAGCTCCCACAGGGGGATGAGGACTGAAGCTTTCTTT
V: TRBV2; size: NA; D: TRBD1; J: TRBJ1-2; CDR3: CASSGPGQGLGGYTF; DNA: TGTGCCAGCAGTGGCCCGGGACAGGGCCTTGGTGGCTACACCTTC
V: TRBV27; size: NA; D: TRBD1; J: TRBJ1-3; CDR3: CASSLNRGAGNTIYF; DNA: TGTGCCAGCAGTTTGAACAGGGGGGCTGGAAACACCATATATTTT
V: TRBV5-1; size: NA; D: NA; J: TRBJ1-1; CDR3: CASSLQGDYTEAFF; DNA: TGCGCCAGCAGCTTACAGGGAGACTACACTGAAGCTTTCTTT
V: TRBV2; size: NA; D: TRBD2; J: TRBJ2-3; CDR3: CASRIAGATTDTQYF; DNA: TGTGCCAGCAGGATAGCGGGAGCGACCACAGATACGCAGTATTTT
V: TRBV20-1; size: many; D: NA; J: TRBJ1-1; CDR3: CSAVRNAEAFF; DNA: TGCAGTGCGGTCAGGAACGCTGAAGCTTTCTTT
V: TRBV27; size: NA; D: TRBD1; J: TRBJ2-5; CDR3: CASSLPPDRAQETQYF; DNA: TGTGCCAGCAGTCTTCCGCCTGACAGGGCTCAAGAGACCCAGTACTTC
V: TRBV6-5; size: NA; D: TRBD1; J: TRBJ1-2; CDR3: CASNRQGDYGYTF; DNA: TGTGCCAGCAATCGACAGGGAGACTATGGCTACACCTTC
V: TRBV28; size: NA; D: TRBD1; J: TRBJ1-4; CDR3: CASSSYSSGQGLGKLFF; DNA: TGTGCCAGCAGTTCCTACTCCTCGGGACAGGGGTTGGGAAAACTGTTTTTT
V: TRBV30; size: NA; D: NA; J: TRBJ2-4; CDR3: CAWGPGNIQYF; DNA: TGTGCCTGGGGACCGGGAAACATTCAGTACTTC
V: TRBV13; size: NA; D: TRBD2; J: TRBJ2-1; CDR3: CASSLLAGGRNEQFF; DNA: TGTGCCAGCAGCTTATTAGCGGGGGGGCGCAATGAGCAGTTCTTC
V: TRBV27; size: NA; D: TRBD1; J: TRBJ1-2; CDR3: CASSPLTGIANYGYTF; DNA: TGTGCCAGCAGTCCCCTGACAGGGATAGCTAACTATGGCTACACCTTC
V: TRBV6-2/TRBV6-3; size: NA; D: TRBD2; J: TRBJ2-3; CDR3: CASSGTSGGFYTQYF; DNA: TGTGCCAGCAGTGGGACTAGCGGGGGTTTTTATACGCAGTATTTT
V: TRBV24-1; size: NA; D: TRBD1; J: TRBJ2-2; CDR3: CATSGPGQGVGELFF; DNA: TGTGCCACCAGTGGGCCGGGACAGGGGGTCGGGGAGCTGTTTTTT
V: TRBV5-1; size: NA; D: NA; J: TRBJ2-1; CDR3: CASSLFREGAQGNEQFF; DNA: TGCGCCAGCAGCTTATTTCGAGAAGGGGCGCAGGGAAATGAGCAGTTCTTC
V: TRBV10-3; size: once; D: TRBD1; J: TRBJ2-5; CDR3: CAISETGGMEETQYF; DNA: TGTGCCATCAGCGAAACAGGGGGCATGGAGGAGACCCAGTACTTC
V: TRBV2; size: NA; D: NA; J: TRBJ1-6; CDR3: CASGKNVNSPLHF; DNA: TGTGCCAGCGGCAAGAATGTCAATTCACCCCTCCACTTT
V: TRBV19; size: NA; D: TRBD1; J: TRBJ1-5; CDR3: CASSGQVGNQPQHF; DNA: TGTGCCAGTTCGGGACAGGTGGGTAATCAGCCCCAGCATTTT
V: TRBV9; size: NA; D: NA; J: TRBJ1-3; CDR3: CASRGGTGNTIYF; DNA: TGTGCCAGCAGGGGAGGGACTGGAAACACCATATATTTT
V: TRBV7-2; size: NA; D: TRBD2; J: TRBJ2-7; CDR3: CASSRTSGPYEQYF; DNA: TGTGCCAGCAGCCGGACTAGCGGCCCCTACGAGCAGTACTTC
V: TRBV4-3; size: NA; D: TRBD1; J: TRBJ1-1; CDR3: CASSQGTGALNTEAFF; DNA: TGCGCCAGCAGCCAGGGGACAGGGGCCCTGAACACTGAAGCTTTCTTT
V: TRBV5-1; size: NA; D: TRBD1; J: TRBJ1-1; CDR3: CASSLTGGPNTEAFF; DNA: TGCGCCAGCAGCTTGACAGGGGGCCCCAACACTGAAGCTTTCTTT
V: TRBV19; size: NA; D: NA; J: TRBJ1-4; CDR3: CASSQGLREKLFF; DNA: TGTGCCAGTAGCCAGGGTTTAAGGGAAAAACTGTTTTTT
V: TRBV4-1; size: NA; D: TRBD2; J: TRBJ2-1; CDR3: CASSHPGAGGSYNEQFF; DNA: TGCGCCAGCAGCCACCCTGGGGCGGGGGGGTCCTACAATGAGCAGTTCTTC
V: TRBV15; size: NA; D: NA; J: TRBJ1-6; CDR3: CATSEGSSYNSPLHF; DNA: TGTGCCACCAGCGAGGGAAGCTCCTATAATTCACCCCTCCACTTT
V: TRBV24-1; size: NA; D: NA; J: TRBJ1-5; CDR3: CATSEVDSYQPQHF; DNA: TGTGCCACCAGTGAAGTGGACAGCTATCAGCCCCAGCATTTT
V: TRBV6-5; size: NA; D: NA; J: TRBJ1-1; CDR3: CASSTGSVTEAFF; DNA: TGTGCCAGCAGTACAGGATCCGTTACTGAAGCTTTCTTT
V: TRBV19; size: once; D: NA; J: TRBJ2-3; CDR3: CASSRAREVTDTQYF; DNA: TGTGCCAGTAGTAGGGCCAGGGAGGTAACAGATACGCAGTATTTT
V: TRBV4-2; size: NA; D: TRBD1; J: TRBJ2-7; CDR3: CASSQDPGQGSDEQYF; DNA: TGTGCTAGCAGCCAAGATCCCGGACAGGGATCCGACGAGCAGTACTTC
V: TRBV5-4; size: NA; D: NA; J: TRBJ1-1; CDR3: CASSPGTLSRTEAFF; DNA: TGTGCCAGCAGTCCCGGGACTCTTTCTCGGACTGAAGCTTTCTTT
V: TRBV6-5; size: NA; D: TRBD2; J: TRBJ2-3; CDR3: CASSMLAGAQYF; DNA: TGTGCCAGCAGTATGCTAGCGGGGGCGCAGTATTTT
V: TRBV5-1; size: NA; D: TRBD1; J: TRBJ1-4; CDR3: CASSQGQGGEKLFF; DNA: TGCGCCAGCAGCCAGGGACAGGGGGGCGAAAAACTGTTTTTT